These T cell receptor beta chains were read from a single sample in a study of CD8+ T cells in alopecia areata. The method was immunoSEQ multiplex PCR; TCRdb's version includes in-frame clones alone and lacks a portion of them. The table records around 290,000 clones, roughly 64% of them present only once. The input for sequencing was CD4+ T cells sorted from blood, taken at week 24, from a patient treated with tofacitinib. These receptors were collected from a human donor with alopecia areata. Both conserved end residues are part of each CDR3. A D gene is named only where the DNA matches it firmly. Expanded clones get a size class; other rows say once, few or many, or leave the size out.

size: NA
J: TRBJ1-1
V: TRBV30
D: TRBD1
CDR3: CACETGMVEAFF
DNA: TGTGCCTGCGAGACAGGGATGGTTGAAGCTTTCTTT

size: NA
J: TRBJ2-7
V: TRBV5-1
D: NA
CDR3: CASSLPKTGARNEQYF
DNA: TGCGCCAGCAGCTTGCCCAAAACGGGGGCGCGCAACGAGCAGTACTTC

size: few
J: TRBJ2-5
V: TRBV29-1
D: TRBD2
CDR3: CSVVANGGETQYF
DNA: TGCAGCGTTGTTGCTAACGGGGGGGAGACCCAGTACTTC

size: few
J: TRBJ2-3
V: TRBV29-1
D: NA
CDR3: CSVENPGTDTQYF
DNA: TGCAGCGTTGAAAATCCAGGTACAGATACGCAGTATTTT

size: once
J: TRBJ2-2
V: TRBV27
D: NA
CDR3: CASSFGRTGGELFF
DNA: TGTGCCAGCAGTTTTGGCCGAACAGGCGGGGAGCTGTTTTTT

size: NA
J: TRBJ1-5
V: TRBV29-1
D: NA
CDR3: CSVAPGDSNQPQHF
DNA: TGCAGCGTTGCCCCAGGTGATAGCAATCAGCCCCAGCATTTT

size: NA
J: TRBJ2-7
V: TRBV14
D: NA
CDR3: CASSRLLQGYEQYF
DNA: TGTGCCAGCAGCCGCCTTCTACAGGGATACGAGCAGTACTTC

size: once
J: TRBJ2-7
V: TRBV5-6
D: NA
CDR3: CASSLNLGYEQYF
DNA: TGTGCCAGCAGCTTGAATTTGGGCTACGAGCAGTACTTC

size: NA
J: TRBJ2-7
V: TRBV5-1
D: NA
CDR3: CASSWDPRSGVDEQYF
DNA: TGCGCCAGCAGCTGGGACCCTCGCTCAGGGGTTGACGAGCAGTACTTC

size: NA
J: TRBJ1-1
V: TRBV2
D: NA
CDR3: CASSEMPGTEAFF
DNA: TGTGCCAGCAGTGAAATGCCGGGGACTGAAGCTTTCTTT

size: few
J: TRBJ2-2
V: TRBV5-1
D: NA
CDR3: CASSLDIQGTGELFF
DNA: TGCGCCAGCAGCTTGGACATACAAGGGACCGGGGAGCTGTTTTTT

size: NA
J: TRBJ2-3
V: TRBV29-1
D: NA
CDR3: CSVGTRGTDTQYF
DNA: TGCAGCGTTGGAACACGGGGCACAGATACGCAGTATTTT

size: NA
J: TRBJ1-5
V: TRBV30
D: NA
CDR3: CAWSVREQRNQPQHF
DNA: TGTGCCTGGAGTGTAAGGGAACAGCGCAATCAGCCCCAGCATTTT

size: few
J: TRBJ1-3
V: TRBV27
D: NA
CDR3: CASSLKGVDSGNTIYF
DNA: TGTGCCAGCAGTTTAAAGGGGGTAGACTCTGGAAACACCATATATTTT

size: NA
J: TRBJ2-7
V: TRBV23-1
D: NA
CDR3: CASSQAPRGEQYF
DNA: TGCGCCAGCAGTCAGGCCCCGCGGGGCGAGCAGTACTTC

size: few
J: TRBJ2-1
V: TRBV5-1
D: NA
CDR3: CASSFRDPRNEQFF
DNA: TGCGCCAGCAGCTTCCGGGACCCTAGGAATGAGCAGTTCTTC

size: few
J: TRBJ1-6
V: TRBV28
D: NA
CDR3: CASSFRSGGNSPLHF
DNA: TGTGCCAGCAGTTTCAGATCTGGGGGTAATTCACCCCTCCACTTT

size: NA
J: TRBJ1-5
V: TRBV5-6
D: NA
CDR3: CASSLAGGSNQPQHF
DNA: TGTGCCAGCAGCTTGGCCGGAGGGAGCAATCAGCCCCAGCATTTT

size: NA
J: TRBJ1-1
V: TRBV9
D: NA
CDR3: CASSPGGRTEAFF
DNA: TGTGCCAGCAGCCCGGGGGGTCGCACTGAAGCTTTCTTT

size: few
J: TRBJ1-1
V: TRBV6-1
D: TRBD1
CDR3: CASSESFRQGRRIEAFF
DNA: TGTGCCAGCAGTGAATCGTTTCGACAGGGGAGGCGGATTGAGGCTTTCTTT

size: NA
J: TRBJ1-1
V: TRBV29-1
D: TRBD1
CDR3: CSVRRPGTGDLNTEAFF
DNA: TGCAGCGTCCGCCGTCCCGGGACAGGGGACCTGAACACTGAAGCTTTCTTT

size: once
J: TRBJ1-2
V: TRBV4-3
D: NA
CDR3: CASSQGGGYGYTF
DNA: TGCGCCAGCAGCCAAGGCGGGGGCTATGGCTACACCTTC

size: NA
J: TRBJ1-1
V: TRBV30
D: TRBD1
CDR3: CAGDRGPTEAFF
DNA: TGTGCCGGAGACAGGGGGCCCACTGAAGCTTTCTTT

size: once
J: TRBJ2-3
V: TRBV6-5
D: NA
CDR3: CASNPDRRTDTQYF
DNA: TGTGCCAGCAACCCGGACAGACGCACAGATACGCAGTATTTT

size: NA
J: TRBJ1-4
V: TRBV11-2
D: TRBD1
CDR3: CASSFGTGGATNEKLFF
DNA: TGTGCCTCTTCGTTCGGGACAGGGGGTGCAACTAATGAAAAACTGTTTTTT

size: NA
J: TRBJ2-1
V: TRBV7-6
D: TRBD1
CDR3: CASRFRASGTGDNEQFF
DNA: TGTGCCAGCAGATTTAGAGCTTCAGGGACAGGGGACAATGAGCAGTTCTTC

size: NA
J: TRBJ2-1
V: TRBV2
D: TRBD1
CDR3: CASTKTGTGGHNEQFF
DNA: TGTGCCAGCACCAAAACCGGGACAGGTGGTCACAATGAGCAGTTCTTC

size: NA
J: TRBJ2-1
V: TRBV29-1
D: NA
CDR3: CSVDVWGRTYNEQFF
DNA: TGCAGCGTTGACGTCTGGGGACGTACCTACAATGAGCAGTTCTTC

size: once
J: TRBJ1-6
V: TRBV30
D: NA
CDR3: CAWRRTPGSSYNSPLHF
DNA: TGTGCCTGGAGGAGAACTCCTGGAAGCTCCTATAATTCACCCCTCCACTTT

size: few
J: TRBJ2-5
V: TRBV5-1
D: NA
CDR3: CASSLEPGAVETQYF
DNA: TGCGCCAGCAGCTTGGAACCGGGCGCGGTAGAGACCCAGTACTTC

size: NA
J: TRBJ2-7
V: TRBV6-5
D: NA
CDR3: CASSYLPRRTAYEQYF
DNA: TGTGCCAGCAGTTACCTCCCAAGGAGGACAGCCTACGAGCAGTACTTC

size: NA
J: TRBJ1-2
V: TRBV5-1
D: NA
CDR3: CASSATDNYGYTF
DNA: TGCGCCAGCAGCGCGACAGATAACTATGGCTACACCTTC

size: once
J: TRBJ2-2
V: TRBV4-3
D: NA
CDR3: CASSQGTGFGGNTGELFF
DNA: TGCGCCAGCAGCCAAGGGACGGGCTTTGGGGGGAACACCGGGGAGCTGTTTTTT

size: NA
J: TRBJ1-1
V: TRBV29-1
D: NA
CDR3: CSVGGGHTEAFF
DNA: TGCAGCGTTGGAGGGGGACACACTGAAGCTTTCTTT